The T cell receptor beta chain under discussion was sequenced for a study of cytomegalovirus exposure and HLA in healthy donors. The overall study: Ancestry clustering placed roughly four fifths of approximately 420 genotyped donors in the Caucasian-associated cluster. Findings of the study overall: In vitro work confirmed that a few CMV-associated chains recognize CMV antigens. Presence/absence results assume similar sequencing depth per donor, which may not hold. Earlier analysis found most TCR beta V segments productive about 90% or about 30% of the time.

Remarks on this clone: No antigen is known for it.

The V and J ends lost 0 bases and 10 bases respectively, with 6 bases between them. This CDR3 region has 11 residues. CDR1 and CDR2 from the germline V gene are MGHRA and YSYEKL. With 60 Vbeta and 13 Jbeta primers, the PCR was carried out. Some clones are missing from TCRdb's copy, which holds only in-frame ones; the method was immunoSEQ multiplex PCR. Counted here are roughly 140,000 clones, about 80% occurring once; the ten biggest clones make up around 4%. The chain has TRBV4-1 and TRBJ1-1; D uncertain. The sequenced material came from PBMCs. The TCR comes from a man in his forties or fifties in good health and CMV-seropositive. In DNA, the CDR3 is TGCGCCAGCAGCCAAGATAGTGGAGCTTTCTTT. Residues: CASSQDSGAFF.